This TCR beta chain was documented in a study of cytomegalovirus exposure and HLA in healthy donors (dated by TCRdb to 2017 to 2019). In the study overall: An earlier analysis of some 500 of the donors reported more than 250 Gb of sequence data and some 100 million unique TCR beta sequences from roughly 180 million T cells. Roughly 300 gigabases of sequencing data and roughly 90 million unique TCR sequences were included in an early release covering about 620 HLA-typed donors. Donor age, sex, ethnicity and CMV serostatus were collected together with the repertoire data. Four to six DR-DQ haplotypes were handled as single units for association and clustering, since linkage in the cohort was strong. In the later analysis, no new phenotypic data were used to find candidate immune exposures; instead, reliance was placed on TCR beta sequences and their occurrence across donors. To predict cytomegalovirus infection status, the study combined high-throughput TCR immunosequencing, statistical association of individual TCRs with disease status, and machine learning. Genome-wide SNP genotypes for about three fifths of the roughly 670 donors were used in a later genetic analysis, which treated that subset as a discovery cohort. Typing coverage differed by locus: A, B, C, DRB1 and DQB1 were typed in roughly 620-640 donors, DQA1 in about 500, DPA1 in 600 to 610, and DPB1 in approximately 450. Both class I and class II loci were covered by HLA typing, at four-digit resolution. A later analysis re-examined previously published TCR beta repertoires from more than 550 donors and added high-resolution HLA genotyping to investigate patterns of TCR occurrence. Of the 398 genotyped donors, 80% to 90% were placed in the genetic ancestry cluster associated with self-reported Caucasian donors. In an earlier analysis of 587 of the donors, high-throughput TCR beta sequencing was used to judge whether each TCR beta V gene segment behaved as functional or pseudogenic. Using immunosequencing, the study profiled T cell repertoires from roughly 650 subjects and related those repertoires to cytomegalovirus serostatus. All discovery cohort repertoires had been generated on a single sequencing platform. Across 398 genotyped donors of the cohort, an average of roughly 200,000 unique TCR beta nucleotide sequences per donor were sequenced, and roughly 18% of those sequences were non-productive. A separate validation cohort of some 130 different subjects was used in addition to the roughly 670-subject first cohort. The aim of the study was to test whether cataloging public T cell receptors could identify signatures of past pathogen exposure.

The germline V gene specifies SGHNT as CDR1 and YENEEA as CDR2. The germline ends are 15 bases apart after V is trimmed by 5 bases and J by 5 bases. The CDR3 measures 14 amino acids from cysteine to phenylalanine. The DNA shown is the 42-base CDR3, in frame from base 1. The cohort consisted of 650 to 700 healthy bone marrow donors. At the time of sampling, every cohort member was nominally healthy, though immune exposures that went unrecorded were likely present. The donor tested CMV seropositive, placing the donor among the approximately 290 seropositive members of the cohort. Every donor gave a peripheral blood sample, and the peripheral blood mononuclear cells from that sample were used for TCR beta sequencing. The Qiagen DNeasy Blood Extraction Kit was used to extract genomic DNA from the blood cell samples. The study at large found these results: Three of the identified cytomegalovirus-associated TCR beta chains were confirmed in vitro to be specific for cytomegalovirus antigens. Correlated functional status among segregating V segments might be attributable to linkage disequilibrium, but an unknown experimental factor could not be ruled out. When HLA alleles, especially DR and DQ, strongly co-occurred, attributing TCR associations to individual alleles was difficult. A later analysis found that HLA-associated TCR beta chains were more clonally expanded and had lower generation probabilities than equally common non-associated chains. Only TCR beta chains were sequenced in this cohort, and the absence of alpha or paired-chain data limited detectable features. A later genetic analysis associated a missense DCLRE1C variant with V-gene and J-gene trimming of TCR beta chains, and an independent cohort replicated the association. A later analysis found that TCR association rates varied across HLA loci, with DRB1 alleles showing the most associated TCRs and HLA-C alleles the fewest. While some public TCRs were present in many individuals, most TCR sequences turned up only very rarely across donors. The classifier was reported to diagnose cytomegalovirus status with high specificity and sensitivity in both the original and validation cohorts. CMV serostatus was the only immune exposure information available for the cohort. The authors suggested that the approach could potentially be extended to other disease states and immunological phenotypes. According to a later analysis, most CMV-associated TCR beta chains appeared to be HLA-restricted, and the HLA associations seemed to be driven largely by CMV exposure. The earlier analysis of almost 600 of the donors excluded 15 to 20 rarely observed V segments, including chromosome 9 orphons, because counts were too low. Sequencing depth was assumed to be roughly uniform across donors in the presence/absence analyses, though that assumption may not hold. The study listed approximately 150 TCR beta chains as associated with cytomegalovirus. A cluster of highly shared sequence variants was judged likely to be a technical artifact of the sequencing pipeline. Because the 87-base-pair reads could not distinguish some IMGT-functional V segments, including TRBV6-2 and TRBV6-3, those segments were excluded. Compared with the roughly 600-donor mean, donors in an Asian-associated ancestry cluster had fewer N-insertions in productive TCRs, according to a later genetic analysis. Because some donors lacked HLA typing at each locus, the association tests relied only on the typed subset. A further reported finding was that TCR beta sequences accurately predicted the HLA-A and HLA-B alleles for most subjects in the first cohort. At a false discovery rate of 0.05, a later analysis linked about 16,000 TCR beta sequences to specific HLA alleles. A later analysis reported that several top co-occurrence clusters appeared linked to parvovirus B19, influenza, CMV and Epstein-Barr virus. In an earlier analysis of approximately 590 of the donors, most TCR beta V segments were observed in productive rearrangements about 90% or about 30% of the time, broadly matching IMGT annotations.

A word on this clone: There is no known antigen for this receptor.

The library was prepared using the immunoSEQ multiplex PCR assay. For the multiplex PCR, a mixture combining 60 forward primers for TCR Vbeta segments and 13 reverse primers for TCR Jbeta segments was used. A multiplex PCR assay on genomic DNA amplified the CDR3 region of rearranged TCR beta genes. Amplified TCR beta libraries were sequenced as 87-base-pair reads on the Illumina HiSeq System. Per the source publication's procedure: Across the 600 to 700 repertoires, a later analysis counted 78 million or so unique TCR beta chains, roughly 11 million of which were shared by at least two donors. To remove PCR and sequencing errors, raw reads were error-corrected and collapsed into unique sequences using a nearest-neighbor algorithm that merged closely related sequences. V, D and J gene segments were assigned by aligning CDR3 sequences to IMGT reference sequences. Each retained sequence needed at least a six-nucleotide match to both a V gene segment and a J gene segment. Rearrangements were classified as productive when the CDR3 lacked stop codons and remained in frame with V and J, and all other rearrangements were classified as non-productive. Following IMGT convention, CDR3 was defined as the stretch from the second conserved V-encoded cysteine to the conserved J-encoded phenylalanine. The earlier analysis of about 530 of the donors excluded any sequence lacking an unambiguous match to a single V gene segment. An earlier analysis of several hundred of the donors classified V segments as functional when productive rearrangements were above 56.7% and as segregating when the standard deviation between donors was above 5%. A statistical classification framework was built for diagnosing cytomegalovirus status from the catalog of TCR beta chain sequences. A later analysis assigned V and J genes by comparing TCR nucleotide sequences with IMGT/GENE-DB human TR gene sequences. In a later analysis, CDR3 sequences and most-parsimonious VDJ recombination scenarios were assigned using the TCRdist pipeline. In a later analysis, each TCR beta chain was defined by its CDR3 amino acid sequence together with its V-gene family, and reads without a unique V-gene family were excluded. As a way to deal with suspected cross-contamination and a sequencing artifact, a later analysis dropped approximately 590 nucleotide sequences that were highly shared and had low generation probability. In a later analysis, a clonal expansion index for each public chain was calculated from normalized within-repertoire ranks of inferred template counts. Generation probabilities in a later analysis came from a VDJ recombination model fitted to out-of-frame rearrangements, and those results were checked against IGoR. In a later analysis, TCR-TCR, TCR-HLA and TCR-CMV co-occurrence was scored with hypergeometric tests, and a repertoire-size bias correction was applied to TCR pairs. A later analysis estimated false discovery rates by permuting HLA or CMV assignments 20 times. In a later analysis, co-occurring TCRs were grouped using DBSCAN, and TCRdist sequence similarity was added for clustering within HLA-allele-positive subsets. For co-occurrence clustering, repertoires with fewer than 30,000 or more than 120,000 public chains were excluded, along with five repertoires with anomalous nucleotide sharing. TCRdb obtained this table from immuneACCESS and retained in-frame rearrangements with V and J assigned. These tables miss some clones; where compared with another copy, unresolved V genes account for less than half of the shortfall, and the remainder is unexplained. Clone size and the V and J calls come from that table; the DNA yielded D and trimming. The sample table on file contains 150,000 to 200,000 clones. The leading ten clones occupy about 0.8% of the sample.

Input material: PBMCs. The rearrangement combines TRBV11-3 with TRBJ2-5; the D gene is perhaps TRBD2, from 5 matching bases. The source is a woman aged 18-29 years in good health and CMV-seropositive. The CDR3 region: CASSPPRGEETQYF. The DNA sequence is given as TGTGCCAGCAGCCCCCCTCGGGGAGAGGAGACCCAGTACTTC.